This TCR beta chain was found in a study of blood T cell repertoires in COVID-19. About the study: Samples of COVID-19 (acute and convalescent) were obtained from the United States, Italy and Spain. PBMCs, B-cell-depleted T cells, or T cells provided the cDNA or gDNA that made up the material.

The germline V gene has CDR1 SGHRS and CDR2 YFSETQ. This CDR3 has 15 amino acids. The V and J ends lost 1 base and 2 bases respectively, with 10 bases between them. The method was immunoSEQ multiplex PCR; TCRdb's version includes in-frame clones alone and lacks a portion of them. The data show approximately 310,000 clones, about 89% seen once. The chain links TRBV5-1 to TRBJ2-1; D gene unclear. The receptor was isolated from a woman aged 45-59 years who had recovered from COVID-19. The sample was peripheral blood. The CDR3 protein is CASSLSDPPYNEQFF. In nucleotides, the CDR3 is TGCGCCAGCAGCTTGTCAGATCCCCCCTACAATGAGCAGTTCTTC.